Listed below are T cell receptor beta chains from one sample, sequenced in a study of technical replicates of blood from a handful of donors. Sequencing used immunoSEQ multiplex PCR; TCRdb keeps in-frame clones, though not all of them. The table lists about 56,000 clones, about 92% of them singletons. Material: PBMCs. Receptors originate from a human donor in good health. Some clones in this sample may be carry-over from other donors' samples. The CDR3 runs from the conserved cysteine through the conserved F or W. Each record gives: clone size, J gene, D gene, V gene, CDR3 DNA, CDR3 protein. The D gene is left open where the match is weak. Clone size appears in some rows only: once, few, many, or a class for an expanded clone.

>-|TRBJ1-5|-|TRBV5-5
TGTGCCAGCAGCCAAGGTCCGGAGAGCAATCAGCCCCAGCATTTT
CASSQGPESNQPQHF
>-|TRBJ2-4|TRBD2|TRBV28
TGTGCCAGCAGTACCGGACTAGCGGGGGGCTCGGCCAAAAACATTCAGTACTTC
CASSTGLAGGSAKNIQYF
>-|TRBJ1-1|-|TRBV5-1
TGCGCCAGCAGCTTGGCGGGTGAAGCTTTCTTT
CASSLAGEAFF
>-|TRBJ2-7|TRBD1|TRBV12-5
TGTGCTAGTGGTTACGGACAGGGGGCAGGCGAGCAGTACTTC
CASGYGQGAGEQYF
>-|TRBJ1-5|TRBD1|TRBV2
TGTGCCAGCAGAGTTACAGGGGGTAGACAGCCCCAGCATTTT
CASRVTGGRQPQHF
>-|TRBJ1-2|-|TRBV6-5
TGTGCCAGCAGTTACATGGCAGACTATGGCTACACCTTC
CASSYMADYGYTF
>-|TRBJ2-1|-|TRBV19
TGTGCCAGCCACCCTCCCCGAGAGTACAATGAGCAGTTCTTC
CASHPPREYNEQFF
>-|TRBJ2-1|-|TRBV15
TGTGCCACCAGGGAGGGTCTGAAGAATGAGCAGTTCTTC
CATREGLKNEQFF
>-|TRBJ2-2|TRBD2|TRBV7-2
TGTGCCAGCAGCTTAGAGGGACTAGGGGGGAACCGGGAGCTGTTTTTT
CASSLEGLGGNRELFF
>few|TRBJ1-1|-|TRBV10-3
TGTGCCATCAGTGAGTCCGGCTGGAGTCTGAACACTGAAGCTTTCTTT
CAISESGWSLNTEAFF
>-|TRBJ2-1|-|TRBV7-8
TGTGCCACCCGAGCGGGTCTTTACAATGAGCAGTTCTTC
CATRAGLYNEQFF